Listed below are T cell receptor beta chains from one sample, sequenced in a study of OX40 agonist ivuxolimab in advanced cancers. Measured with immunoSEQ multiplex PCR; TCRdb has only the in-frame clones, and not every one. The sample lists some 46,000 clones; approximately 90% were seen once. Sample: CD4+ or CD8+ T cells sorted from blood, taken in a trial of the OX40 agonist ivuxolimab. The receptors here all came from an adult with an advanced solid tumor such as melanoma, head and neck, liver or kidney cancer. The CDR3 runs from the conserved cysteine through the conserved F or W. D genes are given only for firm matches. Size values are once, few and many counts, or a class for expanded clones, and some rows have none.

v_call: TRBV15
clone_size: .
j_call: TRBJ1-1
d_call: TRBD1
cdr3_nt: TGTGCCACCAGCAGAAAGGCCTCAGGGGGCAGAATGAACACTGAAGCTTTCTTT
cdr3_aa: CATSRKASGGRMNTEAFF

v_call: TRBV28
clone_size: .
j_call: TRBJ1-2
d_call: .
cdr3_nt: TGTGCCAGCAGGGGACGGCTTGGAGGCTACACCTTC
cdr3_aa: CASRGRLGGYTF

v_call: TRBV11-3
clone_size: .
j_call: TRBJ1-5
d_call: .
cdr3_nt: TGTGCCAGCAGCCCCGGGGTGGGTCATCAGCCCCAGCATTTT
cdr3_aa: CASSPGVGHQPQHF

v_call: TRBV1
clone_size: few
j_call: TRBJ2-3
d_call: .
cdr3_nt: TGCACCAGCAGCCAATCCCTTGGACTAGCGGGAGGGCCAGGCACAGATACGCAGTATTTT
cdr3_aa: CTSSQSLGLAGGPGTDTQYF

v_call: TRBV21-1
clone_size: .
j_call: TRBJ2-2
d_call: .
cdr3_nt: TGTGCCAGCAGGGCCGGGACAGCCGCCCCGGGCGGGGAGCTGTTTTTT
cdr3_aa: CASRAGTAAPGGELFF

v_call: TRBV28
clone_size: .
j_call: TRBJ2-7
d_call: TRBD2
cdr3_nt: TGTGCCAGCACCCCGTCACTAGCGGGAGCTAACGAGCAGTACTTC
cdr3_aa: CASTPSLAGANEQYF

v_call: TRBV5-1
clone_size: .
j_call: TRBJ2-1
d_call: .
cdr3_nt: TGCGCCAGCAGCTTGGGACAGTACAATGAGCAGTTCTTC
cdr3_aa: CASSLGQYNEQFF

v_call: TRBV18
clone_size: .
j_call: TRBJ1-1
d_call: .
cdr3_nt: TGTGCCAGCTCAAAGACTCAGGGTCAGAAGAACACTGAAGCTTTCTTT
cdr3_aa: CASSKTQGQKNTEAFF

v_call: TRBV18
clone_size: .
j_call: TRBJ1-5
d_call: .
cdr3_nt: TGTGCCAGCTCCCCACAGCTCAATCAGCCCCAGCATTTT
cdr3_aa: CASSPQLNQPQHF

v_call: TRBV28
clone_size: .
j_call: TRBJ2-1
d_call: TRBD2
cdr3_nt: TGTGCCAGCAGTCCCGCTCTAGCGGGACTATACAATGAGCAGTTCTTC
cdr3_aa: CASSPALAGLYNEQFF

v_call: TRBV9
clone_size: .
j_call: TRBJ2-3
d_call: TRBD2
cdr3_nt: TGTGCCAGCAGCGAGGGTGGGCGGGAGAAACCCACTCTGTATTTT
cdr3_aa: CASSEGGREKPTLYF